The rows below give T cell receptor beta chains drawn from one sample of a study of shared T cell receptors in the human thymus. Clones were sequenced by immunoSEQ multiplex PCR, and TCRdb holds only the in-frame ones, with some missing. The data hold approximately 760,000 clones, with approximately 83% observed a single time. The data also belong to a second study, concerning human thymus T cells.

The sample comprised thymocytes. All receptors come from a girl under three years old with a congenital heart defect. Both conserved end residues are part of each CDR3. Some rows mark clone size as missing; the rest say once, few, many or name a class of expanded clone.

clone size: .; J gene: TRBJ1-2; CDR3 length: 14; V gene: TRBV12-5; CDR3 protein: CASGRPDRAGGYTF
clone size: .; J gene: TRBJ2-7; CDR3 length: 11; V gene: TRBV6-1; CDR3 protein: CASSHYYEQYF
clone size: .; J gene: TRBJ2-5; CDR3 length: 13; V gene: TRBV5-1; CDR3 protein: CASWRPPQETQYF
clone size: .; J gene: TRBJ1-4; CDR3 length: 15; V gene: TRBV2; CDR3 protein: CASNPKGRGGEKLFF
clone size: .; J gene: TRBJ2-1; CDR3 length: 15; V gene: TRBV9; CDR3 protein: CASSAPPGLTVRQFF
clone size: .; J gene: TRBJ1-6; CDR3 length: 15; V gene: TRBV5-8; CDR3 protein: CASIGGKTYNSPLHF
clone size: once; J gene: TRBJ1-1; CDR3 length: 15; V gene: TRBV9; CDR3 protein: CASSANRGWNTEAFF
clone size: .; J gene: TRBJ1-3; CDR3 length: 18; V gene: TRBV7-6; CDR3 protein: CASSSLRCGGSSGNTIYF
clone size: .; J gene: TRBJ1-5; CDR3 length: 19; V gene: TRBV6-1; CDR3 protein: CASSEALPGGHYSNQPQHF
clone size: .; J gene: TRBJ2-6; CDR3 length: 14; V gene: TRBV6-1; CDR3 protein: CASSPISGANVLTF
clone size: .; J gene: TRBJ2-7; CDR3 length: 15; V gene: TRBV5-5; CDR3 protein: CASSLRQGTSYEQYF
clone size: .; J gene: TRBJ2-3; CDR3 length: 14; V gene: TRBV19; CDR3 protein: CASRGRESTDTQYF
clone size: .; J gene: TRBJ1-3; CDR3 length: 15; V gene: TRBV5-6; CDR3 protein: CASSLGTVSGNTIYF
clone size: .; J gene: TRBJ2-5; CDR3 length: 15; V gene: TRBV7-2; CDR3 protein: CASSSLALGQETQYF
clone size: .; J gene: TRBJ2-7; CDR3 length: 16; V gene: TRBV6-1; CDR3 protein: CASSDDRGQGAREQYF
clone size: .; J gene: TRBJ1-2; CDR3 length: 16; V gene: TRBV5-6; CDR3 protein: CASSLSVGFANYGYTF
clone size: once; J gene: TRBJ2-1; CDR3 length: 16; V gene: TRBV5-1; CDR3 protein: CASRHTAGSSYNEQFF
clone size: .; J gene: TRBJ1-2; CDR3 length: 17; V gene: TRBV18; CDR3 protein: CASSPKDRAVSNYGYTF
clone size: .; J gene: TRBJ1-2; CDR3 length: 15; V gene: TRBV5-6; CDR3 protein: CASSLGAEGTVGYTF
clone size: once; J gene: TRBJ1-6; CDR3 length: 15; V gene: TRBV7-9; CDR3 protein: CASSERGTGNSPLHF
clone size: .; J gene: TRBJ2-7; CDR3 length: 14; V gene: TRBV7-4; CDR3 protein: CASSLERGAYEQYF
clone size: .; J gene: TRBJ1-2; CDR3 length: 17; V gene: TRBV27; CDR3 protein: CASSPKGGYWANYGYTF
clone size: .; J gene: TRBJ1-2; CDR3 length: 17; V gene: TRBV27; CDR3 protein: CASSPNPIQGANYGYTF
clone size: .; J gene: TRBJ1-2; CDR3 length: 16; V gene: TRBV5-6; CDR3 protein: CASSLGLGGANYGYTF
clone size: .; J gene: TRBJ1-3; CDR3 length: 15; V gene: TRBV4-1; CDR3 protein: CASRSRQPKEDTIYF
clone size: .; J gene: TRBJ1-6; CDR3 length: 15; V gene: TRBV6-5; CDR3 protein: CASSYSPRGLSPLHF
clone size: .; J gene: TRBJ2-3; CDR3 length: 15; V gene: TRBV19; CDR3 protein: CASSLTRSSTDTQYF
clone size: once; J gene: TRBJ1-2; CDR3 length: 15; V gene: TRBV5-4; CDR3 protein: CASSRRDRESDGYTF
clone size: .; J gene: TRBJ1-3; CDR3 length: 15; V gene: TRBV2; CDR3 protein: CASSLIFSSGNTIYF
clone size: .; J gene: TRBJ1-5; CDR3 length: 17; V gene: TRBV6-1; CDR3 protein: CASSEVTRDRLTQPQHF
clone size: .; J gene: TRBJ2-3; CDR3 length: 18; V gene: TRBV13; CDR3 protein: CASSLGVAAGTSTDTQYF
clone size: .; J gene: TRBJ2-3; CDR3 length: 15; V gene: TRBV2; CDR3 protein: CASTPDRGFTDTQYF
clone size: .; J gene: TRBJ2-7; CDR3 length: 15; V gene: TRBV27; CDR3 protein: CASWTSGGISYEQYF
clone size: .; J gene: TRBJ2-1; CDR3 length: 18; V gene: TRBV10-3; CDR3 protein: CAISGPPGRWGGYNEQFF
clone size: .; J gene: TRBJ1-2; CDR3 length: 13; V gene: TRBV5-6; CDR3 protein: CASSLSGRGGYTF
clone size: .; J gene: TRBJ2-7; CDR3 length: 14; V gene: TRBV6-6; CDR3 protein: CASSSPNTQSEQYF
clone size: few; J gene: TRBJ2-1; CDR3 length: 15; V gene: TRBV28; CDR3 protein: CASSLTRREDNEQFF
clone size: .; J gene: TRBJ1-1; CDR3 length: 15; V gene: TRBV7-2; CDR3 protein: CASSLGGTGGGGAFF
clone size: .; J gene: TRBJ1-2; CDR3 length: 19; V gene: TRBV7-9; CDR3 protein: CASSFPRVSEGEGPYGYTF
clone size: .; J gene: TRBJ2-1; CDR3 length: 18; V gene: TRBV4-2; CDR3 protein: CASSQDRRAGGPLNEQFF
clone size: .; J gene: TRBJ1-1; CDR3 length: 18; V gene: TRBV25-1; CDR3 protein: CASSALHRDKGWDTEAFF
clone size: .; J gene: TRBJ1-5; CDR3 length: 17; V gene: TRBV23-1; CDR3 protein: CASSQSRPGRDNQPQHF
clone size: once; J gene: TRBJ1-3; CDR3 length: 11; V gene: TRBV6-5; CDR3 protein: CASGGSNTIYF
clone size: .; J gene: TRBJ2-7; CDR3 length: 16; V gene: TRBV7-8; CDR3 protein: CASSLVKAGDPHEQYF
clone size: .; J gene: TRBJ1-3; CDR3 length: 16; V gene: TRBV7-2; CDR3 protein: CASSLGVEVSGNTIYF
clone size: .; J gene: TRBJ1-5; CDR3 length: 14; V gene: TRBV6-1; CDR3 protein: CASRPDRVHQPQHF
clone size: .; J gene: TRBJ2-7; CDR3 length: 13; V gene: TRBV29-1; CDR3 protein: CSTRLIGKYEQYF
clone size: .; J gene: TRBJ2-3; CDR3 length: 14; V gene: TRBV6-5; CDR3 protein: CASSYSPPGDTQYF
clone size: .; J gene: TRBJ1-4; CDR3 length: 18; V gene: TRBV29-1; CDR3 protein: CSVQQRDSTGSTNEKLFF
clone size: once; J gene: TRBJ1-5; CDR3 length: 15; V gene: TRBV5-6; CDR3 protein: CASSLRGSPPRPQHF
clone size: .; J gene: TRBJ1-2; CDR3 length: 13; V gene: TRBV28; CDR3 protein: CASTIQFNYGYTF
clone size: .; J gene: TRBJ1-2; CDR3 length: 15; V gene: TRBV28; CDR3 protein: CASSATWTDLYGYTF
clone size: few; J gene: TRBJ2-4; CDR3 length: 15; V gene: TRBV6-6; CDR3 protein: CASSGQTGAPGIQYF
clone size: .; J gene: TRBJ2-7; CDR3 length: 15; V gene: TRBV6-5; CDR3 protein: CASRPQSRGRLEQYF
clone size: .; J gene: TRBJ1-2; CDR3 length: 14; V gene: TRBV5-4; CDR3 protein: CASSVPGTGIGYTF
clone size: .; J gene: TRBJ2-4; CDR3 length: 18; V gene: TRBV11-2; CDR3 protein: CASSLPPGRASTKNIQYF
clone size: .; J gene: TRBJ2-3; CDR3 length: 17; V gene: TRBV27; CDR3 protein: CASIPKGDLVSQDTQYF
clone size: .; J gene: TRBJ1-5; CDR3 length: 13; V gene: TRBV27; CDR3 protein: CASSRSHNQPQHF
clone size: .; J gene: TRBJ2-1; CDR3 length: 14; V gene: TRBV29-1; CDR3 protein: CSVDRSGGANEQFF